The clone carrying this T cell receptor beta chain was seen once. Its cognate antigen is unknown. The sample originates from a study of T cell responses to AZD1222 COVID-19 vaccine. The CDR3 has 15 amino acids. With 3 bases removed from V and 0 bases from J, the gap between germline ends came to 12 bases. The germline V gene encodes CDR1 DFQATT and CDR2 SNEGSKA (reference sequence). Study conclusions and caveats: Regions 160-218 and 743-854 held dominance among vaccine-associated CD4 TCRs, which spanned spike.

Assay: immunoSEQ multiplex PCR; the TCRdb copy retains only in-frame clones and omits some. Of about 170,000 clones in the sample, 80% to 95% are singletons; the top ten hold over 1.5%. The source was peripheral blood, collected on day 0 of AZD1222 vaccination. The receptor comes from an adult in good health. V usage is TRBV20-1 and J usage is TRBJ1-5; D unresolved. CDR3 amino acids: CSASKEDHSNQPQHF. In DNA, the CDR3 is TGCAGTGCTAGTAAGGAGGACCATAGCAATCAGCCCCAGCATTTT.